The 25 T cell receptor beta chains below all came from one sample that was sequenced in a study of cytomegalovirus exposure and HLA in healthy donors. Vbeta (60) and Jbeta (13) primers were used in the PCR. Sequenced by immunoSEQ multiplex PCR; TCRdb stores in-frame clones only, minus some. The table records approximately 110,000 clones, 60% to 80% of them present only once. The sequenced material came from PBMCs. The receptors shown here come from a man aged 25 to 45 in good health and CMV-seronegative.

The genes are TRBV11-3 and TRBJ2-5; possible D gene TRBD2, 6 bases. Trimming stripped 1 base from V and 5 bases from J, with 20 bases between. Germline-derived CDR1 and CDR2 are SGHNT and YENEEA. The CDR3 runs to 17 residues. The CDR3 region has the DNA TGTGCCAGCAGCTTAGGCCCGGAGGGAGTTTTCGCCGAGACCCAGTACTTC. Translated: CASSLGPEGVFAETQYF.

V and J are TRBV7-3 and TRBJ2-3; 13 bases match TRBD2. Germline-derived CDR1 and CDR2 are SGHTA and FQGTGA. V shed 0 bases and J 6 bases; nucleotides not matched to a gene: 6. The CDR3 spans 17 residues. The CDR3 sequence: CASSLTQTSGRTDTQYF. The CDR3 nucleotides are TGTGCCAGCAGCTTAACGCAGACTAGCGGGAGGACTGATACGCAGTATTTT.

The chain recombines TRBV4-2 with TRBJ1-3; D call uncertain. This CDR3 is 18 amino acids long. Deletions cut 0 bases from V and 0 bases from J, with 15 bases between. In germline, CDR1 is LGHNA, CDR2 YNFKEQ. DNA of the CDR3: TGTGCCAGCAGCCAAGATACCAGGAGGGAGTTCTCTGGAAACACCATATATTTT. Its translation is CASSQDTRREFSGNTIYF.

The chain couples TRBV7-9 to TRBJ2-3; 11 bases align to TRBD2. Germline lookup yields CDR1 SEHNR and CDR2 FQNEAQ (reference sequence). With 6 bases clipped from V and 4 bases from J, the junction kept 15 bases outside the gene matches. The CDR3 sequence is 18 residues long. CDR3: CASSHTPLLAGEPDTQYF. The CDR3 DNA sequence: TGTGCCAGCAGTCATACCCCCTTACTAGCGGGAGAGCCAGATACGCAGTATTTT.

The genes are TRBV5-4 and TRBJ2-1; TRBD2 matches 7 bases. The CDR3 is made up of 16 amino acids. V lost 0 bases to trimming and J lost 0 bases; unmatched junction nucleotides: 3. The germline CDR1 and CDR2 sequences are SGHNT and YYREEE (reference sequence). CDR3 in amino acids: CASSLGAGVSYNEQFF. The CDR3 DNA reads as TGTGCCAGCAGCTTGGGCGCGGGAGTCTCCTACAATGAGCAGTTCTTC.

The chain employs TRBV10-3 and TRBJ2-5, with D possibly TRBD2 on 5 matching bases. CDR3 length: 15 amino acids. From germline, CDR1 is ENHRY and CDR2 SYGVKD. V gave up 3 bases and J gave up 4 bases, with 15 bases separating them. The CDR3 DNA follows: TGTGCCATCAGTGACCTCAACGGGGTCGGAGAGACCCAGTACTTC. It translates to CAISDLNGVGETQYF.

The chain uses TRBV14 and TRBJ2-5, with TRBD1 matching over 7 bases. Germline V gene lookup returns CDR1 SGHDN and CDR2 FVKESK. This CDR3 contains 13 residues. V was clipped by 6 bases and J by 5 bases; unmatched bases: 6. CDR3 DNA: TGTGCCAGCAGACTGCACAGGGGTGAGACCCAGTACTTC. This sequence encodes CASRLHRGETQYF.

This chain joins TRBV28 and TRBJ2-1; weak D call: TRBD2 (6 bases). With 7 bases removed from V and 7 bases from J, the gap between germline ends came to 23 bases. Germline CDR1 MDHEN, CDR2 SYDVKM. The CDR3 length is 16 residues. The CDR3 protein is CASTLAGRDSLNEQFF. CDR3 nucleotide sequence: TGTGCCAGCACCCTTGCGGGGCGGGATTCTTTAAATGAGCAGTTCTTC. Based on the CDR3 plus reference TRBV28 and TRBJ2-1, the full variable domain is DVKVTQSSRYLVKRTGEKVFLECVQDMDHENMFWYRQDPGLGLRLIYFSYDVKMKEKGDIPEGYSVSREKKERFSLILESASTNQTSMYLCASTLAGRDSLNEQFFGPGTRLTVL.

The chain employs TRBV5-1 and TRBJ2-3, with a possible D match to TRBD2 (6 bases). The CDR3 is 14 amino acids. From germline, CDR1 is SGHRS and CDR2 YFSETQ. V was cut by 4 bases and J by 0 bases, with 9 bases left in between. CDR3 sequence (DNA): TGCGCCAGCAGCCATGGGACTAGCACAGATACGCAGTATTTT. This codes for CASSHGTSTDTQYF.

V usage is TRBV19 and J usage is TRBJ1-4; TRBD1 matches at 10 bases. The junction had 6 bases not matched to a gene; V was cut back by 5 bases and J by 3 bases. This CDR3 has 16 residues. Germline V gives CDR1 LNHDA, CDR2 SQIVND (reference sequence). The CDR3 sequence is CASSEGQGKANEKLFF. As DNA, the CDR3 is TGTGCCAGTAGTGAGGGACAGGGGAAGGCTAATGAAAAACTGTTTTTT.

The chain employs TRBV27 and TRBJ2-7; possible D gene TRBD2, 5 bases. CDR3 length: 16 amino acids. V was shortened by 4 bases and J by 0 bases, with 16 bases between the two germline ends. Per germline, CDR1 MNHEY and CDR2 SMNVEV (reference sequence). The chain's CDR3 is CASSSRGGPSSYEQYF. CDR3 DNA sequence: TGTGCCAGCAGTTCGCGCGGCGGGCCGAGCTCCTACGAGCAGTACTTC.

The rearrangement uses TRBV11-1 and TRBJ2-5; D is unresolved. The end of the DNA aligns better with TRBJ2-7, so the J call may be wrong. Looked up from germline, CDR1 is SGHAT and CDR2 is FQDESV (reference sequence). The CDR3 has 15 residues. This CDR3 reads CASSLHADSSYEQYF. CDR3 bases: TGTGCCAGCAGCTTACACGCAGATAGCTCCTACGAGCAGTACTTC.

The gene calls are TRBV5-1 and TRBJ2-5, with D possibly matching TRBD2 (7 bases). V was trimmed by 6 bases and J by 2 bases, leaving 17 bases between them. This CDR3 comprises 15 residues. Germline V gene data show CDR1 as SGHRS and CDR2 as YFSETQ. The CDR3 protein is CASNPGGAGQETQYF. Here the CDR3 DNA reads TGCGCCAGCAACCCGGGGGGCGCGGGGCAAGAGACCCAGTACTTC.

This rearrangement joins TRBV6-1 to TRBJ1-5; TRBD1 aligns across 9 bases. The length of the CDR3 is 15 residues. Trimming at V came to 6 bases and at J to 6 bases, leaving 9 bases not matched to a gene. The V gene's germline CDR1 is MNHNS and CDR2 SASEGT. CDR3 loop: CASRDRDRDFQPQHF. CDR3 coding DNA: TGTGCCAGCAGGGACCGGGACAGGGATTTTCAGCCCCAGCATTTT.

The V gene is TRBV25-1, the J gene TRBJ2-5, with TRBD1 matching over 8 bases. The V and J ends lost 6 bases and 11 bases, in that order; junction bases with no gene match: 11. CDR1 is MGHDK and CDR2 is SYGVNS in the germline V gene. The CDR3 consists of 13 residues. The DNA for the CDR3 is TGTGCCAGCAGCGCAGGACAGGGACGGGAGCAGTACTTC. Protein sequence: CASSAGQGREQYF.

CDR3 region: CASSPWTGVGYTF. CDR3 coding DNA: TGTGCCAGCAGTCCGTGGACAGGGGTTGGCTACACCTTC. This chain joins TRBV27 and TRBJ1-2; TRBD1 agrees at 9 bases. In germline, CDR1 is MNHEY, CDR2 SMNVEV (reference sequence). The CDR3 has 13 residues. Trimming cost V 5 bases and J 7 bases; bases outside gene matches: 5.

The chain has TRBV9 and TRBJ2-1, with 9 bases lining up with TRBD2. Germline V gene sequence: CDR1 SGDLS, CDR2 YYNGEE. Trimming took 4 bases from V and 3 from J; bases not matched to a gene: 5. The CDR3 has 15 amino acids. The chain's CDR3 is CASSNSGSGYNEQFF. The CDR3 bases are TGTGCCAGCAGCAATAGCGGGAGCGGCTACAATGAGCAGTTCTTC.

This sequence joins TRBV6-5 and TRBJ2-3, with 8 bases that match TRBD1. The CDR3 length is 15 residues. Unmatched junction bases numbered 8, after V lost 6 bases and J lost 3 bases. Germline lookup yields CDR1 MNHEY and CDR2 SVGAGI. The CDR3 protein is CASSSGGAVTDTQYF. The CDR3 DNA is TGTGCCAGCAGCTCAGGGGGCGCGGTAACAGATACGCAGTATTTT.

CDR3 coding DNA: TGTGCCAGCAGCCAACCTTGGGTGGGGGCGCATGAGACCCAGTACTTC. This gives the protein CASSQPWVGAHETQYF. The chain has TRBV4-2 and TRBJ2-5; D is possibly TRBD1 (6 bases). CDR3 length: 16 residues. Germline CDR1 reads LGHNA; CDR2 reads YNFKEQ. V lost 2 bases, J lost 5 bases, and 18 bases lay in between.

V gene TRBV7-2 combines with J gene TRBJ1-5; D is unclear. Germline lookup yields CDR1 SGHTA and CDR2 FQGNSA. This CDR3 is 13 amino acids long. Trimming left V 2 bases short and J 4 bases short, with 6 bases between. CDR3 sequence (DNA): TGTGCCAGCAGCTTAAGCCTAAATCAGCCCCAGCATTTT. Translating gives CASSLSLNQPQHF.

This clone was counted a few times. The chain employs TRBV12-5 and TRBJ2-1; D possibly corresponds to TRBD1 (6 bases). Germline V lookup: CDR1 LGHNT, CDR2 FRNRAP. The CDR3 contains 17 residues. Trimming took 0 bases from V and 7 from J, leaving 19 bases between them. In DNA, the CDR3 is TGTGCTAGTGGTTTGGTCTCGCGCAGGGGCCTCGGGAATGAGCAGTTCTTC. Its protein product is CASGLVSRRGLGNEQFF. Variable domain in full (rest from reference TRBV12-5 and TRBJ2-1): DARVTQTPRHKVTEMGQEVTMRCQPILGHNTVFWYRQTMMQGLELLAYFRNRAPLDDSGMPKDRFSAEMPDATLATLKIQPSEPRDSAVYFCASGLVSRRGLGNEQFFGPGTRLTVL.

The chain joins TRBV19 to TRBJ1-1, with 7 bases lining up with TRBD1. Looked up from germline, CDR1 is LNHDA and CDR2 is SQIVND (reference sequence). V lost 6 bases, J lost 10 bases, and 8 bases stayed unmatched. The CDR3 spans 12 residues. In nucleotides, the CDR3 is TGTGCCAGTAGACAAGGGGGCGTGGGAGCTTTCTTT. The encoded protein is CASRQGGVGAFF.

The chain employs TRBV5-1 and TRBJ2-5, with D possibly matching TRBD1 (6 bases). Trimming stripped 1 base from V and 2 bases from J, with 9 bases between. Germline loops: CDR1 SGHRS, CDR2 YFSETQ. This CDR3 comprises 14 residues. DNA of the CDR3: TGCGCCAGCAGCTTGCAGGGGAATCAAGAGACCCAGTACTTC. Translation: CASSLQGNQETQYF.

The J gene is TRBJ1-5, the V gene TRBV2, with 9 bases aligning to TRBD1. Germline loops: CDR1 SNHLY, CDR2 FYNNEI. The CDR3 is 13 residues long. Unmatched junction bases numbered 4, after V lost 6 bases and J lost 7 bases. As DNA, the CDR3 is TGTGCCAGCAGGGGACAGGGCAGGCAGCCCCAGCATTTT. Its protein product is CASRGQGRQPQHF.

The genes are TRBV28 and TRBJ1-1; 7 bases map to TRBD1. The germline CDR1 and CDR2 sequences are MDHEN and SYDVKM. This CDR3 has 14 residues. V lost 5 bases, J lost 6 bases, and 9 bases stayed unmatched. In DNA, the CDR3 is TGTGCCAGCAGTATACCCGACAGGGCCCCTGAAGCTTTCTTT. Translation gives CASSIPDRAPEAFF.